This TCR beta chain was recovered during a study of T cell repertoires in cytomegalovirus infection. General study points: Across the ex vivo response, the dominant clonotypes were HLA-C-restricted CMV-specific TCR beta clonotypes.

TCRdb recomputed calls from the reads with MiXCR, one row per CDR3 protein. This repertoire shows about 250,000 distinct CDR3 sequences, around 6.6% found once; its top ten account for around 6.5%. This clonotype was counted many times. Antigen specificity is unknown. CDR3 length: 14 amino acids. Germline V gene lookup returns CDR1 SGHTA and CDR2 FQGNSA. The trim removed 4 bases at V and 7 bases at J, leaving 5 bases unmatched. Sequenced input: PBMCs. This TCR was recovered from a human donor in good health (CMV status not recorded). Some clones in this sample may be carry-over from other donors' samples. The rearrangement uses TRBV7-2 and TRBJ1-2; 11 nucleotides align to TRBD1. The CDR3 loop is CASSSGQGAVGYTF. The CDR3 bases are TGTGCCAGCAGCTCCGGACAGGGGGCTGTTGGCTACACCTTC.